Listed below are T cell receptor beta chains from one sample, sequenced in a study of T cells expressing NK-cell markers. TCRdb re-called the 5' RACE reads and shows each CDR3 protein once, DNA omitted. The sample has 300,000 to 450,000 distinct CDR3 sequences. Input material: blood T cells: a sorted CD56 or NKG2C T cell subset, CD4+ or CD8+ T cells, or bulk PBMC T cells (not recorded which). The receptors were sampled from a man aged 18 to 69 in good health. CDR3s include the opening cysteine and the closing phenylalanine or tryptophan. Each record gives: J gene, V gene, CDR3 protein.

TRBJ1-2 | TRBV6-1 | CASSRGEPGGSGYTF
TRBJ1-6 | TRBV5-1 | CASSLAGVLYNSPLHF
TRBJ1-2 | TRBV3-1 | CASSQVKYGTINGYTF
TRBJ1-2 | TRBV7-9 | CASSLAGQLSTNYGYTF
TRBJ2-1 | TRBV28 | CASSLLGTANNEQFF
TRBJ1-3 | TRBV7-9 | CASSPYRGGGNTIYF
TRBJ2-1 | TRBV27 | CASTTGAGSYNEQFF
TRBJ2-3 | TRBV2 | CASSAFPQVHLYF
TRBJ1-1 | TRBV20-1 | CSARSAGSDTEAFF
TRBJ1-5 | TRBV12-5 | CASGIPYQPQHF
TRBJ1-1 | TRBV6-5 | CASSYGRGREAFF
TRBJ2-3 | TRBV20-1 | CSAPTMTSGDTDTQYF
TRBJ2-3 | TRBV18 | CASSRNPQDTQYF
TRBJ1-2 | TRBV20-1 | CSASPRGGLYGYTF
TRBJ2-1 | TRBV6-1 | CASRMGGLTSQFF
TRBJ1-3 | TRBV6-1 | CASGGQGGSGNTIYF
TRBJ1-1 | TRBV7-9 | CASSLELSLKNTEAFF
TRBJ1-2 | TRBV29-1 | CSVQGSNYGYTF
TRBJ1-2 | TRBV5-4 | CASSKDRYGYTF
TRBJ1-4 | TRBV12-3/TRBV12-4 | CASSLSLGPSNEKLFF
TRBJ2-3 | TRBV2 | CASKRGTSGGQDTQYF
TRBJ1-6 | TRBV6-1 | CASSEARGSRSPLHF
TRBJ2-1 | TRBV12-3/TRBV12-4 | CASSARRLSYNEQFF
TRBJ1-1 | TRBV6-5 | CASSYQQGYMNTEAFF
TRBJ2-1 | TRBV28 | CASGGGDSSYNEQFF
TRBJ1-2 | TRBV5-1 | CASSGGPYGYTF
TRBJ1-3 | TRBV3-1 | CASSQLGSGNTIYF
TRBJ2-7 | TRBV7-8 | CASSLGGLGYEQYF
TRBJ2-7 | TRBV20-1 | CSARTGPYEQYF
TRBJ2-2 | TRBV2 | CASSDTEAVTGELFF
TRBJ2-3 | TRBV10-3 | CAISPQGGGTDTQYF
TRBJ1-2 | TRBV5-6 | CASSLGTLTPLTF
TRBJ2-3 | TRBV7-8 | CASSSGGGGHTDTQYF
TRBJ2-7 | TRBV11-2 | CASSKQWGMSSYEQYF
TRBJ2-1 | TRBV6-1 | CASSEDWNEQFF